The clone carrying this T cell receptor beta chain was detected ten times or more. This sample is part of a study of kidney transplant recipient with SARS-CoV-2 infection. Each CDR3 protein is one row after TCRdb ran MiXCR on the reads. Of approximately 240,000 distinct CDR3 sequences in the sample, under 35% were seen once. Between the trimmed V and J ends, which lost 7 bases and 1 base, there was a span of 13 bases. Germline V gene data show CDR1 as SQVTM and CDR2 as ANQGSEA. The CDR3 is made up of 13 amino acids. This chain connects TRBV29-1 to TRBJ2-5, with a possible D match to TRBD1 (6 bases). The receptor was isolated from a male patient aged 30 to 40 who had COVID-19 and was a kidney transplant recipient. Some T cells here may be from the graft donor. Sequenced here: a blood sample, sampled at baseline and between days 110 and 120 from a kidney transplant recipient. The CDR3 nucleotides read TGCAGCGCGCGTGGGGGCCCCCAAGAGACCCAGTACTTC. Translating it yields CSARGGPQETQYF. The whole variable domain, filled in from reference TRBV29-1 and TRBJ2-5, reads SAVISQKPSRDICQRGTSLTIQCQVDSQVTMMFWYRQQPGQSLTLIATANQGSEATYESGFVIDKFPISRPNLTFSTLTVSNMSPEDSSIYLCSARGGPQETQYFGPGTRLLVL.